A single sample gave rise to the 13 T cell receptor beta chains below, sequenced in a study of blood T cell repertoires in COVID-19. Generated by immunoSEQ multiplex PCR, the TCRdb table keeps only in-frame clones and is missing some. The sample has more than 200,000 clones, 88% seen once. The specimen sequenced was peripheral blood. These receptors originate from a woman aged 55 to 70 with acute or convalescent COVID-19.

The chain has TRBV6-6 and TRBJ1-1, with D unclear. Germline CDR1 and CDR2: MNHNY and SVGAGI (reference sequence). Trimming removed 0 bases at V and 0 bases at J, with 8 bases between. This CDR3 region has 15 residues. This CDR3 reads CASSYSGGMNTEAFF. The DNA for the CDR3 is TGTGCCAGCAGTTACTCGGGAGGTATGAACACTGAAGCTTTCTTT.

The rearrangement joins TRBV5-1 to TRBJ1-6, with D possibly TRBD1 on 6 matching bases. The CDR3 runs to 16 residues. The V and J ends lost 0 bases and 7 bases respectively, with 14 bases between them. Germline lookup yields CDR1 SGHRS and CDR2 YFSETQ. The CDR3 nucleotides are TGCGCCAGCAGCTTGGATGGTGCAGGGGCAAATTCACCCCTCCACTTT. It is translated as CASSLDGAGANSPLHF.

This chain uses TRBV5-1 with TRBJ2-3, with 9 bases lining up with TRBD1. The germline gives CDR1 SGHRS, CDR2 YFSETQ. Trimming removed 0 bases from V and 2 bases from J; junction bases left unmatched: 7. CDR3 length: 17 amino acids. The CDR3, as DNA: TGCGCCAGCAGCTTGGCCATAGGGACAGGGACCACAGATACGCAGTATTTT. It codes for CASSLAIGTGTTDTQYF.

The count of this clone is one. The gene calls are TRBV18 and TRBJ2-1; D possibly corresponds to TRBD2 (6 bases). CDR1 and CDR2 (germline): KGHSH, LQKENI. Trimming took 6 bases from V and 1 from J, leaving 13 bases between them. This CDR3 has 15 amino acids. The CDR3, as DNA: TGTGCCAGCTCGGGCAGGCGGGAATCCTACAATGAGCAGTTCTTC. This gives the protein CASSGRRESYNEQFF.

The CDR3 DNA reads as TGCGCCAGCAGCCAAGAGCCCCCGGGACAGGGGAAGGACGGGGAGCTGTTTTTT. Its protein is CASSQEPPGQGKDGELFF. This rearrangement joins TRBV4-3 to TRBJ2-2; 10 bases map to TRBD1. The V and J ends lost 0 bases and 7 bases, in that order; junction bases with no gene match: 11. This CDR3 region has 18 residues. From germline, CDR1 is LGHNA and CDR2 YSLEER.

The rearrangement links TRBV19 to TRBJ2-7; TRBD2 matches 10 bases. Trimming at V came to 4 bases and at J to 3 bases, leaving 6 bases not matched to a gene. The CDR3 is made up of 15 amino acids. The germline V gene encodes CDR1 LNHDA and CDR2 SQIVND (reference sequence). CDR3 DNA sequence: TGTGCCAGTAGTACAGCGGGAGGGCCCGGCTACGAGCAGTACTTC. It is translated as CASSTAGGPGYEQYF.

The chain employs TRBV7-2 and TRBJ1-4, with a possible D match to TRBD1 (6 bases). This CDR3 is 13 amino acids long. Germline CDR1 SGHTA, CDR2 FQGNSA. V gave up 4 bases and J gave up 7 bases, with 10 bases separating them. CDR3 region: CASSSRTVEKLFF. The CDR3, as DNA: TGTGCCAGCAGCTCTAGGACAGTTGAAAAACTGTTTTTT.

The chain recombines TRBV10-3 with TRBJ1-5; weak D call: TRBD1 (5 bases). The CDR3 is 18 amino acids. Germline lookup yields CDR1 ENHRY and CDR2 SYGVKD. V was trimmed by 3 bases and J by 2 bases, leaving 20 bases between them. CDR3 coding DNA: TGTGCCATCAGTGAATCTTCCGGGACTTTAAAAGGCAATCAGCCCCAGCATTTT. Protein product: CAISESSGTLKGNQPQHF.

The chain combines TRBV7-9 with TRBJ2-7, with 9 bases lining up with TRBD1. CDR1 SEHNR and CDR2 FQNEAQ come from the germline V gene (reference sequence). V dropped 5 bases and J dropped 2; count of bases not matched to a gene: 7. The CDR3 spans 15 residues. The CDR3: CASSPYRGRPYEQYF. The CDR3 nucleotides are TGTGCCAGCAGCCCATACAGGGGGCGGCCCTACGAGCAGTACTTC.

The chain employs TRBV9 and TRBJ1-3; 7 bases fit TRBD1. The V segment lost 0 bases and the J segment 3 bases; nucleotides outside the gene matches: 3. This CDR3 spans 15 amino acids. In germline, CDR1 is SGDLS, CDR2 YYNGEE. The CDR3 is CASSVVGGFGNTIYF. The CDR3 DNA sequence: TGTGCCAGCAGCGTAGTAGGGGGCTTTGGAAACACCATATATTTT.

J is TRBJ1-2 and V is TRBV6-5, with 7 bases matching TRBD1. V shed 6 bases and J 3 bases; nucleotides not matched to a gene: 10. The germline V gene has CDR1 MNHEY and CDR2 SVGAGI. The CDR3 totals 15 residues. Written as DNA, the CDR3 is TGTGCCAGCAGCAGCGCCAGGGGGTTTTACTATGGCTACACCTTC. Its translation: CASSSARGFYYGYTF.

The CDR3 nucleotides are TGTGCCACTAGGACTAGCGGGGGGGTTGAGCAGTTCTTC. Its protein product is CATRTSGGVEQFF. The chain carries TRBV6-5 and TRBJ2-1, with 15 bases matching TRBD2. CDR3 length equals 13 residues. Germline loops: CDR1 MNHEY, CDR2 SVGAGI. Losses at the gene ends were 10 bases for V and 9 bases for J; bases not matched to a gene: 4.

Regarding this clone: This sample also contains other DNA sequences that code for the same CDR3. The chain is built from TRBV15 and TRBJ2-3; 9 positions agree with TRBD2. V was pared by 3 bases and J by 2 bases, with 3 bases of the junction left unmatched. The CDR3 runs to 15 residues. Per the germline V gene, CDR1 is LNHNV and CDR2 is YYDKDF (reference sequence). The CDR3 protein is CATSRGLAATDTQYF. DNA for the CDR3: TGTGCCACCAGCAGGGGACTAGCCGCCACAGATACGCAGTATTTT.